One sample yielded the 12 T cell receptor beta chains listed below, sequenced in a study of T cell responses to AZD1222 COVID-19 vaccine. The method was immunoSEQ multiplex PCR; TCRdb's version includes in-frame clones alone and lacks a portion of them. The table shows about 85,000 clones, with more than 75% occurring only once. Sample: peripheral blood, taken on day 0 of AZD1222 vaccination. These TCRs come from an adult in good health.

The chain links TRBV3-1 (or the pseudogene TRBV3-2) to TRBJ1-1; 8 nucleotides match TRBD1. This CDR3 region has 13 residues. Germline CDR1 and CDR2: LGHDT and YNNKEL (reference sequence). Losses at the gene ends were 3 bases for V and 7 bases for J; bases not matched to a gene: 4. The CDR3 nucleotides are TGTGCCAGCAGCCAGGGGACAGGCCTTGAAGCTTTCTTT. This gives the protein CASSQGTGLEAFF.

The chain recombines TRBV4-1 with TRBJ1-5, with TRBD1 matching 7 bases. J lost 0 bases, V lost 5 bases, and 4 bases had no gene match. The CDR3 length is 15 residues. Germline assignment: CDR1 MGHRA and CDR2 YSYEKL. The CDR3 loop reads CASSGTENSNQPQHF. The DNA for the CDR3 is TGCGCCAGCAGCGGGACAGAGAATAGCAATCAGCCCCAGCATTTT.

The genes are TRBV5-1 and TRBJ1-1; 8 nucleotides line up with TRBD1. With V trimmed by 0 bases and J by 0 bases, 4 bases remained unmatched. This CDR3 has 16 amino acids. The germline V gene encodes CDR1 SGHRS and CDR2 YFSETQ. The CDR3 sequence is CASSLGQGALNTEAFF. CDR3 bases: TGCGCCAGCAGCTTGGGCCAGGGGGCCCTGAACACTGAAGCTTTCTTT.

This clone was detected once. This chain connects TRBV6-5 to TRBJ1-1, with 10 bases lining up with TRBD1. V trimming: 5 bases; J trimming: 7 bases; junction bases outside the gene matches: 4. The CDR3 loop spans 13 amino acids. Germline V gene sequence: CDR1 MNHEY, CDR2 SVGAGI. CDR3 sequence (DNA): TGTGCCAGCAGTCGACGGGACAGGGGTGAAGCTTTCTTT. Translated, it gives CASSRRDRGEAFF.

This clone was recorded only once. V gene TRBV19 combines with J gene TRBJ2-7, with D possibly being TRBD1 or TRBD2 (5 bases each). CDR1 is LNHDA and CDR2 is SQIVND in the germline V gene (reference sequence). V was pared by 6 bases and J by 2 bases, with 14 bases between. This CDR3 has 14 amino acids. The CDR3 protein is CASSAGTVAYEQYF. The CDR3 nucleotides are TGTGCCAGTAGCGCCGGGACGGTGGCCTACGAGCAGTACTTC. Combining the CDR3 with reference TRBV19 and TRBJ2-7 gives the whole variable domain DGGITQSPKYLFRKEGQNVTLSCEQNLNHDAMYWYRQDPGQGLRLIYYSQIVNDFQKGDIAEGYSVSREKKESFPLTVTSAQKNPTAFYLCASSAGTVAYEQYFGPGTRLTVT.

This chain connects TRBV28 to TRBJ1-2; no clear D. CDR1 MDHEN and CDR2 SYDVKM come from the germline V gene. CDR3 size: 13 residues. Trimming cost V 3 bases and J 1 base, with 6 bases left between them. The CDR3 spells CASSFSFNYGYTF. The CDR3 DNA reads as TGTGCCAGCAGTTTCTCCTTTAACTATGGCTACACCTTC.

V and J are TRBV7-9 and TRBJ2-7, with D perhaps assigned TRBD1 or TRBD2 (7 bases each). The V gene lost 5 bases and the J gene lost 2 bases, with 16 bases spanning the gap. In germline, CDR1 is SEHNR, CDR2 FQNEAQ (reference sequence). The CDR3 consists of 15 residues. CDR3 nucleotide sequence: TGTGCCAGCAGCCAGGGGGGGCTAGCGGCCTACGAGCAGTACTTC. It codes for CASSQGGLAAYEQYF.

This chain connects TRBV5-5 to TRBJ1-6; D is ambiguous. Per germline, CDR1 SGHKS and CDR2 YYEKEE (reference sequence). The CDR3 is 16 residues long. Between the trimmed V and J ends, which lost 0 bases and 7 bases, there was a span of 14 bases. This CDR3 reads CASSLGVTYGNSPLHF. CDR3 coding DNA: TGTGCCAGCAGCTTGGGTGTGACGTATGGGAATTCACCCCTCCACTTT.

V gene TRBV2 combines with J gene TRBJ2-7; 8 bases align to TRBD1. The CDR3 covers 13 residues. After removal of 4 bases from V and 3 bases from J, the junction contained 2 bases not matched to a gene. Germline values: CDR1 SNHLY, CDR2 FYNNEI. The CDR3 nucleotides are TGTGCCAGCAGTGGTGGGACAGGCTACGAGCAGTACTTC. Its protein is CASSGGTGYEQYF. Combining the CDR3 with reference TRBV2 and TRBJ2-7 gives the whole variable domain EPEVTQTPSHQVTQMGQEVILRCVPISNHLYFYWYRQILGQKVEFLVSFYNNEISEKSEIFDDQFSVERPDGSNFTLKIRSTKLEDSAMYFCASSGGTGYEQYFGPGTRLTVT.

This chain connects TRBV5-6 to TRBJ1-2; 8 bases line up with TRBD1. Germline trimming cut 1 base from V and 2 bases from J; bases unmatched to any gene: 4. This CDR3 spans 15 amino acids. Germline values: CDR1 SGHDT, CDR2 YYEEEE. The CDR3 sequence is CASSLTGGPNYGYTF. CDR3 nucleotide sequence: TGTGCCAGCAGCTTGACAGGGGGGCCAAACTATGGCTACACCTTC.

V and J are TRBV6-5 and TRBJ1-2, with 7 bases lining up with TRBD1. Germline V gene data show CDR1 as MNHEY and CDR2 as SVGAGI. CDR3 length: 14 residues. V shed 4 bases, J shed 7 bases, and the junction held 9 bases outside the gene matches. CDR3 loop: CASSFEGALSGYTF. CDR3 bases: TGTGCCAGCAGTTTCGAGGGGGCTCTTAGTGGCTACACCTTC.

The J gene is TRBJ1-1, the V gene TRBV5-1, with 7 bases identical to TRBD1. Germline CDR1 and CDR2: SGHRS and YFSETQ. Trimming cost V 4 bases and J 4 bases; bases outside gene matches: 4. CDR3 length equals 13 residues. CDR3 nucleotide sequence: TGCGCCAGCAGCCGACAGGGCGGCACTGAAGCTTTCTTT. Its translation: CASSRQGGTEAFF.